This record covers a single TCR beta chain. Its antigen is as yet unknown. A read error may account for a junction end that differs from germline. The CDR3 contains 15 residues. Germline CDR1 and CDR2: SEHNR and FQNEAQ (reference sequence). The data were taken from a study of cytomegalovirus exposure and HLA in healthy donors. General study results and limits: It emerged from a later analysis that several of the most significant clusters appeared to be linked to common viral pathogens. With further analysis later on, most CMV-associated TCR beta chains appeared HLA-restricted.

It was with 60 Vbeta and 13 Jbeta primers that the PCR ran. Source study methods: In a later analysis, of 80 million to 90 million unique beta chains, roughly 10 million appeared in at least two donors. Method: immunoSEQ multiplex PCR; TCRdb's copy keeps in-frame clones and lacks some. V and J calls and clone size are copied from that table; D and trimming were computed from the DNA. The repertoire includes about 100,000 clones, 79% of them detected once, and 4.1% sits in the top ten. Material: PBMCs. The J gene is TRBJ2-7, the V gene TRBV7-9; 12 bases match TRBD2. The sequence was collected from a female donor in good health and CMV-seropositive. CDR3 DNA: TGTTCCAGCAGCTTAAAGGGGACTAGCGGGTCCGAGCAGTACTTC. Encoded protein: CSSSLKGTSGSEQYF.